This T cell receptor (beta chain) was sequenced for a study of cytomegalovirus exposure and HLA in healthy donors. Study-level results: Earlier analysis looked at TCR beta V segments, and most were productive about 87% or about 30% of the time.

A note on this clone: What it binds is not known.

There are 14 residues in the CDR3. Looked up from germline, CDR1 is MNHEY and CDR2 is SMNVEV (reference sequence). The V end was cut by 6 bases, the J end by 5 bases, with 17 bases between. The PCR used 60 Vbeta and 13 Jbeta primers. Profiled with immunoSEQ multiplex PCR; TCRdb holds only in-frame clones, not every one. The data hold about 78,000 clones, with over 55% observed a single time. The rearrangement uses TRBV27 and TRBJ2-7; possibly TRBD2 for D (6 bases). Sequenced material: PBMCs. This TCR was sampled from a man under 40 in good health and CMV-seropositive. CDR3 coding DNA: TGTGCCAGCAGAGGTGCGGGGTACGCCCACGAGCAGTACTTC. Amino acids: CASRGAGYAHEQYF.